The following is a T cell receptor (beta chain) sequence with its context. The data originate from a study of vaccination and CD4 T cells after COVID-19. For the study at large: Two of the convalescents were Hispanic, and the group consisted of six males and four females. Following dose two, a median about 70 days (range 14 to 241) passed before post-vaccine samples were taken.

Stated time point: late sampling 161 to 241 days after vaccination in a few convalescent patients. US Alpha, Beta and Delta variants postdated the positive PCR dates, which ran from March to December 2020. TCRdb re-called the PCR reads through MiXCR, storing one row per CDR3 protein. The sample carries approximately 40,000 distinct CDR3 sequences, approximately 40% recorded once. This receptor was identified in a human donor who had recovered from COVID-19. Sequencing was performed on CD4+ T cells from blood, taken about 7 months after SARS-CoV-2 vaccination.

CDR3 protein: CASSQPRDGAGEQFF. CDR3 in DNA: TGTGCCAGCAGTCAACCTCGGGACGGCGCCGGTGAGCAGTTCTTC. The J gene is TRBJ2-1, the V gene TRBV28; D assignment may be TRBD1 or TRBD2 (5 bases each). Germline V CDR1 and CDR2: MDHEN, SYDVKM. The V end lost 5 bases, the J end lost 9 bases, and 20 bases lay between the germline ends. The CDR3 is 15 residues long.